This T cell receptor beta chain was captured by sequencing in a study of T-cell reconstitution after alpha-beta-depleted transplantation in children. General study findings and limits: Some patients showed high day-60 TCRbeta diversity, which derived from surviving recipient T cells and thymic progenitors. It was reported that alpha-beta T cells came from several hundred expanded graft clones (about two months after transplant).

Trimming removed 0 bases from V and 6 bases from J; junction bases left unmatched: 3. The V gene's germline CDR1 is SGHRS and CDR2 YFSETQ. The CDR3 spans 15 residues. The authors prepared the TCRbeta library with unique molecular identifiers. TCRdb analysed the PCR reads with MiXCR anew, one entry per CDR3 protein. The data show about 980,000 distinct CDR3 sequences, with about 29% seen just once and roughly 28% held by the top ten. Details on this clonotype: What it binds is not known.

This specimen was PBMCs, mostly from graft donor cells, taken 360 days after TCRalphabeta/CD19-depleted stem cell transplant. The V call is TRBV5-1, the J call TRBJ2-3; TRBD1 aligns across 11 bases. The clonotype was recovered from a boy younger than two who had a stem cell transplant for SCID, so the T cells may come from the graft donor. CDR3: CASSLADRGRDTQYF. For the CDR3, the DNA is TGCGCCAGCAGCTTGGCGGACAGGGGGCGGGATACGCAGTATTTT.